This entry concerns a single T cell receptor (beta chain). The CDR3 has 16 amino acids. Germline values: CDR1 LNHDA, CDR2 SQIVND (reference sequence). The V gene end was trimmed by 5 bases and the J gene end by 3 bases; junction bases not matched to a gene: 7. Some clones are missing from TCRdb's copy, which holds only in-frame ones; the method was immunoSEQ multiplex PCR. The sample lists roughly 250,000 clones, roughly nine tenths occurring once. This specimen belongs to a study of blood T cell repertoires in COVID-19. Sequencing was carried out using peripheral blood. This sequence joins TRBV19 and TRBJ2-7; TRBD2 aligns across 13 bases. The sequence derives from a man between 60 and 75 years old who had recovered from COVID-19. The CDR3 region is CASSFGLAGVGYEQYF. CDR3 sequence (DNA): TGTGCCAGTAGTTTCGGACTAGCGGGGGTTGGCTACGAGCAGTACTTC. Combining the CDR3 with reference TRBV19 and TRBJ2-7 gives the whole variable domain DGGITQSPKYLFRKEGQNVTLSCEQNLNHDAMYWYRQDPGQGLRLIYYSQIVNDFQKGDIAEGYSVSREKKESFPLTVTSAQKNPTAFYLCASSFGLAGVGYEQYFGPGTRLTVT.